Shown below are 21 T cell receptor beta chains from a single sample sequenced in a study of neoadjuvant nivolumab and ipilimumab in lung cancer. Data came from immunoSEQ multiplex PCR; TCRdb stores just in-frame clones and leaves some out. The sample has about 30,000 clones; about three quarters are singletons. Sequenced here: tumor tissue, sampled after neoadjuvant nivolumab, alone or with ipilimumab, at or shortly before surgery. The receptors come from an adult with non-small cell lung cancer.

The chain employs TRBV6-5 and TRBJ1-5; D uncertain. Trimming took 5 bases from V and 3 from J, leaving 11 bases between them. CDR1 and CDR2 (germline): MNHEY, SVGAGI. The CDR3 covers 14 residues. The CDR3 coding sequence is TGTGCCAGCAGTGTCGGGAGCCTCAATCAGCCCCAGCATTTT. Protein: CASSVGSLNQPQHF.

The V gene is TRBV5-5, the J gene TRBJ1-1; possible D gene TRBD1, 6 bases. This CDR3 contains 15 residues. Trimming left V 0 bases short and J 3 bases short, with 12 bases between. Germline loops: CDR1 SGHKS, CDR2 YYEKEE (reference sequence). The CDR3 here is CASSLEGGSDTEAFF. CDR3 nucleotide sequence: TGTGCCAGCAGCTTGGAGGGGGGGTCCGACACTGAAGCTTTCTTT.

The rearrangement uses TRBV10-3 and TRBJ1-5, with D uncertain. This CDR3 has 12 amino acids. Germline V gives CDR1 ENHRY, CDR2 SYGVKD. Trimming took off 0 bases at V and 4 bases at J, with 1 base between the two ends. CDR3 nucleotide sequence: TGTGCCATCAGTGAGTCAAATCAGCCCCAGCATTTT. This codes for CAISESNQPQHF.

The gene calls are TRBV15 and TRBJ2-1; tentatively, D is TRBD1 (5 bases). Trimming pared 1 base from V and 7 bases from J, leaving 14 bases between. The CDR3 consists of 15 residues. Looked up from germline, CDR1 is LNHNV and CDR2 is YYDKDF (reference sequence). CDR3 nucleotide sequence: TGTGCCACCAGCAGAGTCAGGGAAAGTATTAATGAGCAGTTCTTC. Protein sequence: CATSRVRESINEQFF.

In DNA form, the CDR3 reads TGTGCCAGTAGTATTTCATGGGCCACTGAAGCTTTCTTT. It yields the protein CASSISWATEAFF. This chain connects TRBV19 to TRBJ1-1, with unresolved D. The CDR3 runs 13 residues. Trimming removed 3 bases from V and 4 bases from J, with 9 bases in between. Germline-derived CDR1 and CDR2 are LNHDA and SQIVND (reference sequence).

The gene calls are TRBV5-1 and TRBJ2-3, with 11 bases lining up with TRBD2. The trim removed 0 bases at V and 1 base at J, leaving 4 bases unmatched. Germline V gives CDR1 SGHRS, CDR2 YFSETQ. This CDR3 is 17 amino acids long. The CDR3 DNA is TGCGCCAGCAGCTTGGACGGTAGCGGGGGGGGCACAGATACGCAGTATTTT. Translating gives CASSLDGSGGGTDTQYF. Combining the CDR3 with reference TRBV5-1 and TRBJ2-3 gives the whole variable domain KAGVTQTPRYLIKTRGQQVTLSCSPISGHRSVSWYQQTPGQGLQFLFEYFSETQRNKGNFPGRFSGRQFSNSRSEMNVSTLELGDSALYLCASSLDGSGGGTDTQYFGPGTRLTVL.

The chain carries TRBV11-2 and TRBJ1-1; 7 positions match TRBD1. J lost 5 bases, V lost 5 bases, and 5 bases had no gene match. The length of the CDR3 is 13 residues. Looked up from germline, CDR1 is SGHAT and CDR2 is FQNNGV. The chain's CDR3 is CASSATGLTEAFF. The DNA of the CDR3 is TGTGCCAGCAGCGCGACAGGGCTTACTGAAGCTTTCTTT.

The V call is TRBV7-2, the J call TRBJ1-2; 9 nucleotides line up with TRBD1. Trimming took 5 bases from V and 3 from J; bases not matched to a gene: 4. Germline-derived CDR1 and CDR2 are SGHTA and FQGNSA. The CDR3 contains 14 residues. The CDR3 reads CASSRDREYYGYTF. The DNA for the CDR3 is TGTGCCAGCAGCCGGGACAGGGAGTACTATGGCTACACCTTC.

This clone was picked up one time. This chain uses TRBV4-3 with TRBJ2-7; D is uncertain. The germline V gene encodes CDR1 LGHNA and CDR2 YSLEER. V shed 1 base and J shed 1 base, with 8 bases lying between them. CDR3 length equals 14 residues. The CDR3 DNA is TGCGCCAGCAGCCAAGCCGGGTATTCCTACGAGCAGTACTTC. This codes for CASSQAGYSYEQYF.

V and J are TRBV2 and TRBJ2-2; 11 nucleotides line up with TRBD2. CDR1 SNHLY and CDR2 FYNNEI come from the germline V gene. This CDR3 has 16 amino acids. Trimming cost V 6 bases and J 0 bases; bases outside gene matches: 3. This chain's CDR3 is CASSAGLAANTGELFF. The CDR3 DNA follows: TGTGCCAGCAGCGCGGGACTAGCGGCGAACACCGGGGAGCTGTTTTTT.

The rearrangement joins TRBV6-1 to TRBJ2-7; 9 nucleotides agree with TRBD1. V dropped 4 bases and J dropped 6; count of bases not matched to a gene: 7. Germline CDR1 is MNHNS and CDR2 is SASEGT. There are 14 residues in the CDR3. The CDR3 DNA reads TGTGCCAGCAGTGGGACAGGGGTTTCGGTCGAGCAGTACTTC. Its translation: CASSGTGVSVEQYF.

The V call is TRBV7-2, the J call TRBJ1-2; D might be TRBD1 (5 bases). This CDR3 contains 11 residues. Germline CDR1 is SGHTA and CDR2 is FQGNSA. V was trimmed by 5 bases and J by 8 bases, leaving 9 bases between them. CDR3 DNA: TGTGCCAGCAGCGCTAACAGGGGCTACACCTTC. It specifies CASSANRGYTF.

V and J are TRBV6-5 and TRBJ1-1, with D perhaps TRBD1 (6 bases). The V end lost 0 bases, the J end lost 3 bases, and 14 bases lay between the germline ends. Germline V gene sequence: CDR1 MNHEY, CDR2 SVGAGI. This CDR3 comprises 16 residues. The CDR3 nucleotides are TGTGCCAGCAGTTACTCGGGAAGGGGGGCTTACACTGAAGCTTTCTTT. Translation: CASSYSGRGAYTEAFF.

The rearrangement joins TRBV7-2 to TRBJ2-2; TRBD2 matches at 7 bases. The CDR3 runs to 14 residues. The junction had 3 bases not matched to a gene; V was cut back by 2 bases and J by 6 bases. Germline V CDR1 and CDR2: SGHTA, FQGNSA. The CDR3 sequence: CASSLHGGSGELFF. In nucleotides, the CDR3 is TGTGCCAGCAGCTTACACGGGGGGTCCGGGGAGCTGTTTTTT.

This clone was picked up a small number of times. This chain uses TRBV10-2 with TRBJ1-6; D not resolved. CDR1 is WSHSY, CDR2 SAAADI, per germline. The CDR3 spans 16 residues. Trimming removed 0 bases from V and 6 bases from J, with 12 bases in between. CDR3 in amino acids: CASSESPGGGNSPLHF. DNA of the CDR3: TGCGCCAGCAGTGAGTCGCCGGGAGGAGGTAATTCACCCCTCCACTTT.

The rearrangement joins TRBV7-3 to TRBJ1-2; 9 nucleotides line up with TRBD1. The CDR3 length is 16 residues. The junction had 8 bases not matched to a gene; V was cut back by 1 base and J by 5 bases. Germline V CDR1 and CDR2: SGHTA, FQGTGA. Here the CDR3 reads CASSLRDRDPIYGYTF. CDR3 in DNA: TGTGCCAGCAGCTTAAGGGACAGGGATCCCATATATGGCTACACCTTC.

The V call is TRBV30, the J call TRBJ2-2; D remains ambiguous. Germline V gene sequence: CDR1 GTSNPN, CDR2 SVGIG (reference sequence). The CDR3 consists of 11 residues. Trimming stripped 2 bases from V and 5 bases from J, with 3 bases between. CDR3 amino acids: CAWSQTGELFF. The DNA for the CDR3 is TGTGCCTGGAGTCAAACCGGGGAGCTGTTTTTT.

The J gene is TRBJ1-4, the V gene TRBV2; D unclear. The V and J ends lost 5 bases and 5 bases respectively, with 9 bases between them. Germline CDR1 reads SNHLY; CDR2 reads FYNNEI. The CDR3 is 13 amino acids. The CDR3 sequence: CASSRLRNEKLFF. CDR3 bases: TGTGCCAGCAGTAGACTGCGGAATGAAAAACTGTTTTTT.

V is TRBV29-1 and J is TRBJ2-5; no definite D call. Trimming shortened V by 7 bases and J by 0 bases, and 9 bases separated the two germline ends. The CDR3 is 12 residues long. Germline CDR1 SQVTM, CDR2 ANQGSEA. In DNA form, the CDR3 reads TGCAGCGCAAATACGTACCAAGAGACCCAGTACTTC. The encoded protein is CSANTYQETQYF.

The CDR3 loop reads CASKIGGGETQYF. CDR3 sequence (DNA): TGTGCCAGCAAAATCGGGGGTGGGGAGACCCAGTACTTC. The V gene is TRBV6-5, the J gene TRBJ2-5; D may be TRBD2 (6 bases). The CDR3 length is 13 residues. V shed 7 bases and J shed 5 bases, with 14 bases lying between them. The V gene's germline CDR1 is MNHEY and CDR2 SVGAGI.

DNA for the CDR3: TGTGCCAGCAGCTTGCTGTGGGACAGGATGGAGACCCAGTACTTC. This encodes CASSLLWDRMETQYF. The chain joins TRBV5-6 to TRBJ2-5, with 8 bases lining up with TRBD1. Trimming cost V 1 base and J 5 bases; bases outside gene matches: 7. CDR1 is SGHDT and CDR2 is YYEEEE in the germline V gene. CDR3 length: 15 amino acids.